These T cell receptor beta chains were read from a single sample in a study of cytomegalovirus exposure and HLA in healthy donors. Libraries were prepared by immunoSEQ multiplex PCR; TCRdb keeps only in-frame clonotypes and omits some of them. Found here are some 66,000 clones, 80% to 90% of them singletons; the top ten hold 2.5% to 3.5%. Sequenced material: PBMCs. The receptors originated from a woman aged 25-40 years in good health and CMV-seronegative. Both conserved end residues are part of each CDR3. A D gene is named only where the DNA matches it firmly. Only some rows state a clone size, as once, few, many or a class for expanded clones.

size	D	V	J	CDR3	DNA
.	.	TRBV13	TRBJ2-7	CASSRGGAREQYF	TGTGCCAGCAGCCGAGGGGGGGCCCGCGAGCAGTACTTC
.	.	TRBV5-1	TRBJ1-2	CASSWTVWDGYTF	TGCGCCAGCAGCTGGACAGTCTGGGATGGCTACACCTTC
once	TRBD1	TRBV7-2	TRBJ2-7	CASSLVWGQTYSEQYF	TGTGCCAGCAGCTTAGTGTGGGGACAGACCTACTCCGAGCAGTACTTC
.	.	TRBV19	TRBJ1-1	CASSGGLQEAFF	TGTGCCAGTAGTGGGGGACTACAGGAAGCTTTCTTT
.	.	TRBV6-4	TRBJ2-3	CASSDVWGASTDTQYF	TGTGCCAGCAGTGACGTGTGGGGAGCTAGCACAGATACGCAGTATTTT
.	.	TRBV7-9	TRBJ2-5	CASSLTVGETQYF	TGTGCCAGCAGCTTGACAGTTGGAGAGACCCAGTACTTC
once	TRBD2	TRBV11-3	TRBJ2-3	CASSYGGGPRTDTQYF	TGTGCCAGCAGCTACGGGGGGGGCCCCAGGACAGATACGCAGTATTTT
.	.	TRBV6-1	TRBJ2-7	CASSEFPGSYEQYF	TGTGCCAGCAGTGAATTCCCCGGCTCCTACGAGCAGTACTTC
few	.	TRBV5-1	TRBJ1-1	CASRGPGGTEAFF	TGCGCCAGCAGGGGGCCCGGTGGCACTGAAGCTTTCTTT
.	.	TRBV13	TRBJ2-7	CASSQGGGTYEQYF	TGTGCCAGCAGCCAAGGAGGGGGCACCTACGAGCAGTACTTC
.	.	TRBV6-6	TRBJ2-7	CASSSPYEQYF	TGTGCCAGCAGTTCTCCCTACGAGCAGTACTTC
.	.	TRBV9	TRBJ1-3	CASSVAQGNTIYF	TGCGCCAGCAGCGTAGCACAGGGAAACACCATATATTTT
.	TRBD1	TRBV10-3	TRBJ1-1	CAISGDQGAANTEAFF	TGTGCCATCAGTGGGGACCAGGGGGCAGCGAACACTGAAGCTTTCTTT
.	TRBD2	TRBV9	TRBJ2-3	CASSVAPERGHSTDTQYF	TGTGCCAGCAGCGTAGCCCCTGAGCGGGGGCATAGCACAGATACGCAGTATTTT
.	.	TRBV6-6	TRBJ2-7	CASSYSAGSYEQYF	TGTGCCAGCAGTTACTCGGCAGGCTCCTACGAGCAGTACTTC
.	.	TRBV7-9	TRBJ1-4	CASSLGQGFANEKLFF	TGTGCCAGCAGCTTAGGCCAGGGCTTTGCTAATGAAAAACTGTTTTTT
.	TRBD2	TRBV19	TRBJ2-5	CASSRASGGSLGETQYF	TGTGCCAGTAGTAGGGCTAGCGGGGGCTCTCTAGGAGAGACCCAGTACTTC
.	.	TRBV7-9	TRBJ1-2	CASTKEGYGYTF	TGTGCCAGCACCAAGGAGGGCTATGGCTACACCTTC
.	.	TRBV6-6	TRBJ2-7	CASRSGDSEQYF	TGTGCCAGCAGGTCGGGGGATTCTGAGCAGTACTTC
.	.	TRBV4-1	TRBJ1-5	CASSQEAHQGNQPQHF	TGCGCCAGCAGCCAAGAGGCTCACCAGGGCAATCAGCCCCAGCATTTT
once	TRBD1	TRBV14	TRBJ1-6	CASSRTTGPVNSPLHF	TGTGCCAGCAGCCGAACGACAGGGCCGGTGAATTCACCCCTCCACTTT
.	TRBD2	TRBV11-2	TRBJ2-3	CASSFEWLAGGTDTQYF	TGTGCCAGCAGCTTCGAATGGCTAGCGGGGGGCACAGATACGCAGTATTTT
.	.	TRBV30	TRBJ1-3	CASGGGNTIYF	TGTGCCTCCGGAGGCGGAAACACCATATATTTT
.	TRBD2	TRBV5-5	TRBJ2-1	CASRPGGELYNEQFF	TGTGCCAGCAGGCCCGGGGGGGAATTATACAATGAGCAGTTCTTC
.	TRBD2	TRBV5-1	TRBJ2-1	CASSLGAGASYNEQFF	TGCGCCAGCAGCTTGGGAGCGGGGGCTTCTTACAATGAGCAGTTCTTC
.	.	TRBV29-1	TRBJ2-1	CSSRGADNNEQFF	TGCAGCTCACGGGGGGCGGATAACAATGAGCAGTTCTTC
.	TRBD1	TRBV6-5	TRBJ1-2	CASSLNRGYGYTF	TGTGCCAGCAGTCTTAACAGGGGTTATGGCTACACCTTC
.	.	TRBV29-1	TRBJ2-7	CSVVRSYEQYF	TGCAGCGTTGTGAGGTCCTACGAGCAGTACTTC
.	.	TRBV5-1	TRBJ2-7	CASRSGAGDYEQYF	TGCGCCAGCAGATCTGGGGCTGGGGACTACGAGCAGTACTTC
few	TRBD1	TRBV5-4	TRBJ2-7	CASSPETGNTYEQYF	TGTGCCAGCAGCCCCGAGACAGGGAATACCTACGAGCAGTACTTC
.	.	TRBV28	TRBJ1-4	CASSFAAGVTNEKLFF	TGTGCCAGCAGTTTCGCCGCAGGGGTCACTAATGAAAAACTGTTTTTT
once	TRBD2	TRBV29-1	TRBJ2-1	CSVEPSSGGANEQFF	TGCAGCGTTGAACCCTCTAGCGGGGGGGCCAATGAGCAGTTCTTC
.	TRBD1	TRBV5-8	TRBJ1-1	CASSLLQGWDTEAFF	TGTGCCAGCAGCTTGTTACAGGGGTGGGATACTGAAGCTTTCTTT
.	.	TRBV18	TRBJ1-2	CASSPGAQNYGYTF	TGTGCCAGCTCACCTGGGGCCCAGAACTATGGCTACACCTTC
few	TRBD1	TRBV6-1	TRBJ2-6	CASRTGSSGANVLTF	TGTGCCAGCAGGACAGGGAGCTCTGGGGCCAACGTCCTGACTTTC
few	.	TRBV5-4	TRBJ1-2	CASSLQGRYGYTF	TGTGCCAGCAGCTTACAGGGCAGGTATGGCTACACCTTC
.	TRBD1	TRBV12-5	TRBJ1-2	CASGLPGQVYGYTF	TGTGCTAGTGGTTTGCCCGGACAGGTCTATGGCTACACCTTC
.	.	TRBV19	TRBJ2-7	CASSIGFGGKDEQYF	TGTGCCAGTAGTATTGGTTTCGGGGGTAAGGACGAGCAGTACTTC
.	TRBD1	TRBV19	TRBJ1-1	CASNPRETGGFTEAFF	TGTGCCAGTAACCCAAGGGAGACAGGGGGCTTCACTGAAGCTTTCTTT
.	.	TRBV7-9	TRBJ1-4	CASSLALGRKLFF	TGTGCCAGCAGCTTAGCGTTGGGGAGAAAACTGTTTTTT
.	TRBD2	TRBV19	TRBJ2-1	CASSLGAGAYNEQFF	TGTGCCAGTAGTCTAGGCGCGGGGGCCTACAATGAGCAGTTCTTC
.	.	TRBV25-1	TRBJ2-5	CASSEGRFQETQYF	TGTGCCAGCAGTGAGGGGCGGTTCCAAGAGACCCAGTACTTC
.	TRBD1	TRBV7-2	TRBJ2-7	CASSILDRGSYEQYF	TGTGCCAGCAGCATACTAGACAGGGGATCCTACGAGCAGTACTTC
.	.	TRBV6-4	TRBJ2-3	CASSDSETDTQYF	TGTGCCAGCAGTGACTCTGAGACAGATACGCAGTATTTT
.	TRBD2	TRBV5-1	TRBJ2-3	CASSAGTSPTDTQYF	TGCGCCAGCAGCGCGGGGACTAGCCCCACAGATACGCAGTATTTT
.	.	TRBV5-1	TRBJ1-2	CASSLWEIGNYGYTF	TGCGCCAGCAGCTTGTGGGAGATAGGGAACTATGGCTACACCTTC
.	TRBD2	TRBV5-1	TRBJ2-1	CASSLGTSGGGEQFF	TGCGCCAGCAGCCTAGGGACTAGCGGGGGGGGTGAGCAGTTCTTC
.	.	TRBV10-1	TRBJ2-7	CASSEGLATYEQYF	TGCGCCAGCAGTGAAGGCCTAGCGACCTACGAGCAGTACTTC
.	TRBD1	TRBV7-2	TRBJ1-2	CASSPRDRGGYTF	TGTGCCAGCAGCCCCAGGGACAGGGGAGGCTACACCTTC
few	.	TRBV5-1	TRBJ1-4	CASSPTSLEKLFF	TGCGCCAGCAGCCCCACCAGTCTTGAAAAACTGTTTTTT
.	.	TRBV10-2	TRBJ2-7	CASSDYGGTANEQYF	TGCGCCAGCAGTGATTACGGCGGGACGGCTAACGAGCAGTACTTC
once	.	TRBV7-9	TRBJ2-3	CASSLAQAADTQYF	TGTGCCAGCAGCTTAGCGCAGGCAGCAGATACGCAGTATTTT
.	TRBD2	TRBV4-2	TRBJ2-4	CASSQVASGGVGSKNIQYF	TGTGCCAGCAGCCAAGTAGCTAGCGGGGGGGTGGGGTCCAAAAACATTCAGTACTTC
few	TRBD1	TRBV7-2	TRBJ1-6	CASSGTGGPLDSPLHF	TGTGCCAGCAGCGGGACAGGGGGACCTTTGGATTCACCCCTCCACTTT
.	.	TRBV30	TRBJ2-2	CAWTQRSPYTGELFF	TGTGCCTGGACCCAGCGAAGTCCGTACACCGGGGAGCTGTTTTTT